In its sample, the clone carrying this T cell receptor beta chain was seen many times. As yet, its antigen is unknown. The data stem from a study of T cells in Graves' hyperthyroidism and ophthalmopathy. General study results and limits: Before onset, ophthalmopathy was predicted by the model a median roughly 6.8 months earlier.

What was amplified from RNA transcripts were TCR beta CDR3 regions. RT-PCR in the first round (using the HTBI primer set) targeted the TCR CDR3. From the multiplex PCR reads, TCRdb called clonotypes with MiXCR, one entry per CDR3 protein. This table has about 350,000 distinct CDR3 sequences, approximately 17% appearing once. Exclusions: uncontrolled infection, other autoimmune disease, pregnancy, lactation. Any symptoms of ophthalmopathy came after the first hyperthyroidism diagnosis, from which the blood sample dates. Per germline, CDR1 SGHDT and CDR2 YYEEEE. CDR3 length: 14 residues. V lost 0 bases to trimming and J lost 8 bases; unmatched junction nucleotides: 6.

V and J are TRBV5-6 and TRBJ1-2; 8 nucleotides agree with TRBD1. The sample consisted of blood. The source of this sequence is a woman aged 30 to 39 with Graves' hyperthyroidism that later progressed to Graves' ophthalmopathy. The CDR3: CASSLVWQGAGYTF. The CDR3 region has the DNA TGTGCCAGCAGCTTGGTATGGCAGGGGGCAGGCTACACCTTC.